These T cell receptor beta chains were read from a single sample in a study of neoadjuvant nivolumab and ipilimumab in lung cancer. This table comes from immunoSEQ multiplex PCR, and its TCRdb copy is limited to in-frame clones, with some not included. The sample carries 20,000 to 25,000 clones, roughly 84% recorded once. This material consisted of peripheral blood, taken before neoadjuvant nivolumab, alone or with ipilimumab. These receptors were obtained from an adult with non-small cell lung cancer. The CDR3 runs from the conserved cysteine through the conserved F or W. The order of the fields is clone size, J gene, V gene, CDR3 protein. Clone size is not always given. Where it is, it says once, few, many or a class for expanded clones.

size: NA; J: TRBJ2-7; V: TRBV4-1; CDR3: CASSQDPSTLNPRSEQYF
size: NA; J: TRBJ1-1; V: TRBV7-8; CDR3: CASSLVVGEAFF
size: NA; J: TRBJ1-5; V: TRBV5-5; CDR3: CASSLFESNQPQHF
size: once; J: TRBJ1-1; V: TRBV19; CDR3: CASKRTDNTEAFF
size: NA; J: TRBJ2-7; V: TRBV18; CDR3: CASSQGIEYEQYF
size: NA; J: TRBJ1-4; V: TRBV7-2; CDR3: CASRGQGSATNEKLFF
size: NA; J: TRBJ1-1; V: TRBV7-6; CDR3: CASSLASATEAFF
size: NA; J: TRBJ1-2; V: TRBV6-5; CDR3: CASSRSRGYGYTF
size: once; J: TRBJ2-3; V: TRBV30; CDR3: CAWSQGWEDTQYF
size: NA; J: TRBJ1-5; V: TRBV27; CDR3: CASSRVGGNDQPQHF
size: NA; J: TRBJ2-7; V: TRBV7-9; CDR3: CASSLGSGGSTYEQYF
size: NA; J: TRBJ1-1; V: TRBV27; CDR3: CASSLQGPGGTEAFF
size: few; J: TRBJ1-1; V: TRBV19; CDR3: CASSIGPGSTEAFF
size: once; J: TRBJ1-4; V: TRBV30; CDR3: CAWSEGTNEKLFF
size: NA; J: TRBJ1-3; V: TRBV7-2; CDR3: CASSLVGHRSGNTIYF
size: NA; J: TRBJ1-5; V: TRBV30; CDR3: CAWSVQTMNLPQHF
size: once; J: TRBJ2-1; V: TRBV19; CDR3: CASSMGASGSNEQFF
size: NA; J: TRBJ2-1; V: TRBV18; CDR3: CASSPGQLNEQFF
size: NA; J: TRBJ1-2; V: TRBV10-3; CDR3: CAISEGQTYGYTF
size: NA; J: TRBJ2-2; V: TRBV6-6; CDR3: CASSSSNTGELFF
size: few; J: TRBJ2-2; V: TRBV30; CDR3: CAWKVLEDSGELFF
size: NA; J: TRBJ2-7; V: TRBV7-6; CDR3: CASSLGRGISYEQYF
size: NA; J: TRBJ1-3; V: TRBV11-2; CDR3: CASSRASGNTIYF
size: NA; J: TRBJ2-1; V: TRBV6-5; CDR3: CASRSGTGVKFF
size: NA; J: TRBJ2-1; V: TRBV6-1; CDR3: CASSVAGEGYNEQFF
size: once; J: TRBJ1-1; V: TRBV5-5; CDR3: CASSSYKRNTEAFF
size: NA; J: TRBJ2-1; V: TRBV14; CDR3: CASSQGQGAYNEQFF
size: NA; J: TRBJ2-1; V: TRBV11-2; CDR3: CASSSGSAGANEQFF
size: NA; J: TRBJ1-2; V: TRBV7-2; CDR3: CASSQTTGGYGYTF
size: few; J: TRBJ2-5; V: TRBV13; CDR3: CASSPPAGTSGETQYF
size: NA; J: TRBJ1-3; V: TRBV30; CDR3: CAWSKDRVKGNTIYF
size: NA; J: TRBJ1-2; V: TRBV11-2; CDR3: CASSKNYYGYTF
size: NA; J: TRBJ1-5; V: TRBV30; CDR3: CAWSVRASKSNQPQHF
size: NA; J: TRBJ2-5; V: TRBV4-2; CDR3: CASSRSLGGAGETQYF
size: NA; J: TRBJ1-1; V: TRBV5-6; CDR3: CASSLPAAMNTEAFF
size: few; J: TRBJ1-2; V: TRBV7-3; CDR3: CASSATGRGYGYTF
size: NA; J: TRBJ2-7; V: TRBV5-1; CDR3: CASSFLESYEQYF
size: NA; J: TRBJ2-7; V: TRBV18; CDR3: CASSPPSLSEQYF
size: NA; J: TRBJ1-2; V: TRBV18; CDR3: CASSPTIGQGNYGYTF
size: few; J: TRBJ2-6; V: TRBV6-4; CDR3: CASSDSGAGANVLTF
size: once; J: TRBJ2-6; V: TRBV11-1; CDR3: CASSLANRAGANVLTF
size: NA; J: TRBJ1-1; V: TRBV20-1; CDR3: CSATYTEAFF
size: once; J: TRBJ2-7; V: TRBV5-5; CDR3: CASSSRDRAPGQYF
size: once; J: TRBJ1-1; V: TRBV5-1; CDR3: CASSVGYGLGTEAFF
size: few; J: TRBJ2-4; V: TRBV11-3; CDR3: CASSLTRYKNIQYF
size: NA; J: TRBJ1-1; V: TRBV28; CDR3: CASSPGETEAFF